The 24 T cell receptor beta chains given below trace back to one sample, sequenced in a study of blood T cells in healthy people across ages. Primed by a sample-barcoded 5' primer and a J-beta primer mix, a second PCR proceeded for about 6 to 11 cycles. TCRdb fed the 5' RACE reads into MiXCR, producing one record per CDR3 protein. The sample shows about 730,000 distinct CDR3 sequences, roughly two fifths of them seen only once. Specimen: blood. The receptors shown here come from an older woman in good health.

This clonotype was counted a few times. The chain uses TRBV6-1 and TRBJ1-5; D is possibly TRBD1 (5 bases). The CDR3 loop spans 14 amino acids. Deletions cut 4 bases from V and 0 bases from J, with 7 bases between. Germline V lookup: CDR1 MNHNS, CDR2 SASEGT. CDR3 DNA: TGTGCCAGCAGTGGACAGAATAGCAATCAGCCCCAGCATTTT. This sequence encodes CASSGQNSNQPQHF.

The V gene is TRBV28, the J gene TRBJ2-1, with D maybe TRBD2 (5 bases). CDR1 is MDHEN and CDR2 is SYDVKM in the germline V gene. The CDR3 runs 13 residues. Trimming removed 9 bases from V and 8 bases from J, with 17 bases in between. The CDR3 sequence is CASRTAPVDEQFF. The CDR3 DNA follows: TGTGCCAGTCGGACTGCACCGGTCGATGAGCAGTTCTTC.

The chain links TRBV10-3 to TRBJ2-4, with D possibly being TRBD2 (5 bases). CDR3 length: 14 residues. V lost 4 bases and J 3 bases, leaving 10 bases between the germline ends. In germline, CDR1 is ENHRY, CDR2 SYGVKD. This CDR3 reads CAISVGSGKNIQYF. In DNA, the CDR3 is TGTGCCATCAGTGTGGGAAGCGGCAAAAACATTCAGTACTTC.

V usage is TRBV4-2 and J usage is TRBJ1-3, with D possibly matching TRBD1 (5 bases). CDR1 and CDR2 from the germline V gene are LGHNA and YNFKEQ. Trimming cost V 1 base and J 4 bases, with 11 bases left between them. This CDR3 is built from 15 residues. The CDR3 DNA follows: TGTGCCAGCAGCCAAGCTCCAGGGAAGGGAAACACCATATATTTT. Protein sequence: CASSQAPGKGNTIYF.

The CDR3 DNA sequence: TGCAGCGCGGCCCGGGACAGGGATTATCGTGAGCAGTTCTTC. This sequence encodes CSAARDRDYREQFF. The chain is built from TRBV29-1 and TRBJ2-1; TRBD1 aligns across 9 bases. Germline V lookup: CDR1 SQVTM, CDR2 ANQGSEA. Trimming at V came to 7 bases and at J to 9 bases, leaving 13 bases not matched to a gene. The CDR3 spans 14 residues.

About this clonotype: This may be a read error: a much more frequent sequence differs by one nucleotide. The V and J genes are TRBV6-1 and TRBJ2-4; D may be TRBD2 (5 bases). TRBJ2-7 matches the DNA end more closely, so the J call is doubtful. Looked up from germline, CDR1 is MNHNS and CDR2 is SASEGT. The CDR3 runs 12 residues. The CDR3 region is CASNKEGYEQYF. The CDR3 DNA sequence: TGTGCCAGCAATAAAGAGGGCTACGAGCAGTACTTC.

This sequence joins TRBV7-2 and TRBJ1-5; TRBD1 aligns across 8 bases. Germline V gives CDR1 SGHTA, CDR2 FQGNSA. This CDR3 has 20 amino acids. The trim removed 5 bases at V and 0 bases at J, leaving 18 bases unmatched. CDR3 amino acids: CASSIGTGVNPLYSNQPQHF. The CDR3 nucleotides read TGTGCCAGCAGCATCGGGACAGGAGTTAATCCCCTCTATAGCAATCAGCCCCAGCATTTT.

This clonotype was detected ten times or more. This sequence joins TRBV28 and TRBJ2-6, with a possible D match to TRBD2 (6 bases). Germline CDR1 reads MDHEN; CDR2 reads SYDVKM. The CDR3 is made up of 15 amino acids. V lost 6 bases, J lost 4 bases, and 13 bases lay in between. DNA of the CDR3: TGTGCCAGCAGCCTCGGGGGTGCAGGGGCCAACGTCCTGACTTTC. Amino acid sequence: CASSLGGAGANVLTF. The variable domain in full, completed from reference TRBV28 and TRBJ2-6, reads DVKVTQSSRYLVKRTGEKVFLECVQDMDHENMFWYRQDPGLGLRLIYFSYDVKMKEKGDIPEGYSVSREKKERFSLILESASTNQTSMYLCASSLGGAGANVLTFGAGSRLTVL.

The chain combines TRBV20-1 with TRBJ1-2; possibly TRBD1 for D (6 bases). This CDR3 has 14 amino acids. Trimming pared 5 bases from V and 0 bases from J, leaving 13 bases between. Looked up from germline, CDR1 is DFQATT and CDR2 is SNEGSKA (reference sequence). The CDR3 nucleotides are TGCAGTGCTGGCGGGACACCAGCTAACTATGGCTACACCTTC. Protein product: CSAGGTPANYGYTF.

This chain's CDR3 is CATSRDRFVNQPQHF. DNA for the CDR3: TGTGCCACCAGCAGGGATAGATTTGTGAATCAGCCCCAGCATTTT. The rearrangement links TRBV15 to TRBJ1-5; D is undetermined. With 3 bases removed from V and 4 bases from J, the gap between germline ends came to 13 bases. CDR3 length: 15 residues. Per germline, CDR1 LNHNV and CDR2 YYDKDF (reference sequence).

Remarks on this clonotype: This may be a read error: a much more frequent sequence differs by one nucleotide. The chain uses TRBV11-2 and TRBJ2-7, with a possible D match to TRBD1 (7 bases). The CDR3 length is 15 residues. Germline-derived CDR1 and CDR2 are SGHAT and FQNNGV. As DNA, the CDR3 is TGTGCCAGCAACTTAGAGGCAGGGGGGCTAAATGAGCAGTACTTC. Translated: CASNLEAGGLNEQYF.

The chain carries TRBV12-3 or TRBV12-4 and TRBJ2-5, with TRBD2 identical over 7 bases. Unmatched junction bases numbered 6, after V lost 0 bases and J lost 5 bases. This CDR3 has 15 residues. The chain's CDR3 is CASSLAGGRRETQYF. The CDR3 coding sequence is TGTGCCAGCAGTTTAGCGGGAGGGAGGAGGGAGACCCAGTACTTC.

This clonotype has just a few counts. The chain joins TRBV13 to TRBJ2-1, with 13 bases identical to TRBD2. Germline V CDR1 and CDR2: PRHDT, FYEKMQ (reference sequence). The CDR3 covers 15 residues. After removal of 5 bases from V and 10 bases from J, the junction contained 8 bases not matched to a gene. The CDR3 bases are TGTGCCAGCAGCCGCCGGACTAGCGGGGGCAGAGAGCAGTTCTTC. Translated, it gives CASSRRTSGGREQFF.

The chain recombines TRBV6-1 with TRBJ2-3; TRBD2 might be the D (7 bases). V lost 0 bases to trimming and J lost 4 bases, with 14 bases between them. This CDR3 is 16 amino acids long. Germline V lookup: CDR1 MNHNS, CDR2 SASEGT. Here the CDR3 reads CASSEAWGGQSDTQYF. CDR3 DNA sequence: TGTGCCAGCAGTGAAGCCTGGGGGGGGCAATCAGATACGCAGTATTTT.

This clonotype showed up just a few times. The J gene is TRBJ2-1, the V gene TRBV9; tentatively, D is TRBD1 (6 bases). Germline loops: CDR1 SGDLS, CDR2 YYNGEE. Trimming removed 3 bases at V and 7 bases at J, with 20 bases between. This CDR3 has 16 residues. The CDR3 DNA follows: TGTGCCAGCAGCGCCTCGTGGCAGGGGTTGGTAAATGAGCAGTTCTTC. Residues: CASSASWQGLVNEQFF.

The CDR3, as DNA: TGTGCCAACCTGTGGCAGGGAAAAACCTACGAGCAGTACTTC. Translating gives CANLWQGKTYEQYF. The rearrangement uses TRBV25-1 and TRBJ2-7, with a weak D call TRBD1 (5 bases). Germline CDR1 MGHDK, CDR2 SYGVNS. This CDR3 is 14 amino acids long. The V end was cut by 10 bases, the J end by 2 bases, with 18 bases between.

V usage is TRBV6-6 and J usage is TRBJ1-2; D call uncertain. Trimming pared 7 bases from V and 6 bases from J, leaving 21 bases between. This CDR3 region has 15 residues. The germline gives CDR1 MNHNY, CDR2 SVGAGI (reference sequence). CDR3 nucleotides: TGTGCCAGCACATCGCGGGAAAACGAACGGGATGGCTACACCTTC. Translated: CASTSRENERDGYTF.

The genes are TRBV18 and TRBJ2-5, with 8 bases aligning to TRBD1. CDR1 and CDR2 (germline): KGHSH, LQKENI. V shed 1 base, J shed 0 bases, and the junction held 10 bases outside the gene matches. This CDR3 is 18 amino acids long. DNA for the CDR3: TGTGCCAGCTCACCACACTCACCGAGACAGGGGAACCAAGAGACCCAGTACTTC. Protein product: CASSPHSPRQGNQETQYF. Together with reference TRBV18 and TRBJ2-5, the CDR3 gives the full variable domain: NAGVMQNPRHLVRRRGQEARLRCSPMKGHSHVYWYRQLPEEGLKFMVYLQKENIIDESGMPKERFSAEFPKEGPSILRIQQVVRGDSAAYFCASSPHSPRQGNQETQYFGPGTRLLVL.

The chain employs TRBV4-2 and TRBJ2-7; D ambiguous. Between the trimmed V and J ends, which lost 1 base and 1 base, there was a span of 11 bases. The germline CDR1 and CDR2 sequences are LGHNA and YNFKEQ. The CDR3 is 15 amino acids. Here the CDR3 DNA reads TGTGCCAGCAGCCAAGGAGTCGACGCATCCTACGAGCAGTACTTC. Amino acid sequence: CASSQGVDASYEQYF.

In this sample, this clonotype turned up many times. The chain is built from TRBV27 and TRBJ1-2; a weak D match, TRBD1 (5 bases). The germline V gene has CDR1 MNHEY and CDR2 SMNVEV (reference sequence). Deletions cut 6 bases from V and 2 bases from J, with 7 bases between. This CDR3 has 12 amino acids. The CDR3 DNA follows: TGTGCCAGCAGAACAGGAAACTATGGCTACACCTTC. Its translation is CASRTGNYGYTF.

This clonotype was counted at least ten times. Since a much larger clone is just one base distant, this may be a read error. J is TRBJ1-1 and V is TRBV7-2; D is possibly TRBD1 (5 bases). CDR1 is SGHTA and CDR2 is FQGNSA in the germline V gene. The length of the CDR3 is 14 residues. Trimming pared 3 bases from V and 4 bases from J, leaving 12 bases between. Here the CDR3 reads CASSFATASTEAFF. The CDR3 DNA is TGTGCCAGCAGCTTCGCGACAGCCTCCACTGAAGCTTTCTTT.

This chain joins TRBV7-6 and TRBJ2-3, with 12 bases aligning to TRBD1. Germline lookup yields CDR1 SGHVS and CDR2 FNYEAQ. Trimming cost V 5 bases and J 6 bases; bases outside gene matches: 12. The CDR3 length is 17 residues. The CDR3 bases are TGTGCCAGCAGCGCCCAAACCGGGACAGGGGGCGAGGATACGCAGTATTTT. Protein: CASSAQTGTGGEDTQYF.

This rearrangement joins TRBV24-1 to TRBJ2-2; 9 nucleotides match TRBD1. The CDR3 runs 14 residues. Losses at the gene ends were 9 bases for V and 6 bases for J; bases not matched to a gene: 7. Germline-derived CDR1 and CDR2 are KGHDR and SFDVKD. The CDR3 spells CATSGQGMAGELFF. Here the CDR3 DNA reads TGTGCCACCTCGGGACAGGGAATGGCCGGGGAGCTGTTTTTT.

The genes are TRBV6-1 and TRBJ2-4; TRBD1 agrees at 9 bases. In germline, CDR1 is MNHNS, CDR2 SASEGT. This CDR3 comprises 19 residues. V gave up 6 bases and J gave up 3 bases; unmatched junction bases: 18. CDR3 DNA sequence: TGTGCCAGCAGCCATTCGGGACAGGGTAGTCAGTGGCACAAAAACATTCAGTACTTC. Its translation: CASSHSGQGSQWHKNIQYF.